The clone carrying this T cell receptor beta chain has a single count. This CDR3 has 13 residues. Trimming took off 5 bases at V and 6 bases at J, with 14 bases between the two ends. Per germline, CDR1 LGHNT and CDR2 FRNRAP. How the authors handled the data: Estimates of nucleated cell counts were drawn from the amplification of reference gene primers. Assay used: immunoSEQ multiplex PCR; TCRdb lists only in-frame clones, some missing. For V, J and clone size, that table is used; D and trimming come from the DNA. Of some 150,000 clones in the sample, approximately 91% were seen once. This sample was included in a study of blood T cell repertoires in COVID-19.

The clonotype originates from a middle-aged man with active or convalescent COVID-19. The V and J genes are TRBV12-5 and TRBJ2-7; possibly TRBD2 for D (5 bases). Material: peripheral blood. The CDR3 sequence is CASGAAMGSEQYF. The CDR3 DNA is TGTGCTAGTGGTGCCGCGATGGGGAGCGAGCAGTACTTC.